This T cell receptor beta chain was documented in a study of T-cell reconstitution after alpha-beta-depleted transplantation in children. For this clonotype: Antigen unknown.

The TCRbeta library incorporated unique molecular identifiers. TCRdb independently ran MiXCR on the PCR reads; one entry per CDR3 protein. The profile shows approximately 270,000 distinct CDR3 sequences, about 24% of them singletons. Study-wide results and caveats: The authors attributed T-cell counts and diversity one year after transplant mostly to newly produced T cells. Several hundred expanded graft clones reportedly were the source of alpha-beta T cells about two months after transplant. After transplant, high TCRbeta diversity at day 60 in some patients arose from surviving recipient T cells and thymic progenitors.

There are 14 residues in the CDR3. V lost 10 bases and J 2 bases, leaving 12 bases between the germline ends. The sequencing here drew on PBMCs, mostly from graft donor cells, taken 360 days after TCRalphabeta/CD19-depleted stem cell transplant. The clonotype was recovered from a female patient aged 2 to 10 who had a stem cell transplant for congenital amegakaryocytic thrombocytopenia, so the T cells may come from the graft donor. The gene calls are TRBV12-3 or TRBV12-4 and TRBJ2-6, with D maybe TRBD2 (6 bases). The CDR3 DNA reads TGTGCCACGGAGGGTGTAGCTGGGGCCAACGTCCTGACTTTC. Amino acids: CATEGVAGANVLTF.